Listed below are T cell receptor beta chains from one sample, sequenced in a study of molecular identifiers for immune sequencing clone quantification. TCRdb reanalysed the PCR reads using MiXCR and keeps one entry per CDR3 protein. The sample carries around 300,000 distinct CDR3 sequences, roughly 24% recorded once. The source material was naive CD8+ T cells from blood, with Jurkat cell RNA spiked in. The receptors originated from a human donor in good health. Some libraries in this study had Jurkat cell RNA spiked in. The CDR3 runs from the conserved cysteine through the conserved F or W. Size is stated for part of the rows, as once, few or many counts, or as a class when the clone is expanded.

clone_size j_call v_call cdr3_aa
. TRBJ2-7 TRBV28 CASSLGTNYEQCF
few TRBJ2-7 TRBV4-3 CASSPGTRTYEQYF
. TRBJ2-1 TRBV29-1 CSVTGTYVEQFF
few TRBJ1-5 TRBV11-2 CASSLSPYQPQHF
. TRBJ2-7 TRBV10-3 CAISEFVGPKSYEQYF
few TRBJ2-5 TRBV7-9 CASNPSGQETQYF
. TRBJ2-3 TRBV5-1 CASSLVGGPSADTQYF
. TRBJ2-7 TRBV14 CASSQSWDPLSYEQYF
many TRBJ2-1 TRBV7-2 CASSFRTGGYNEQFF
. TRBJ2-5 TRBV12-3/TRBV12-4 CASSLDRGQGAVETQYF
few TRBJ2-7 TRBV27 CASSPSAGGAAYEQYF